Listed below are T cell receptor beta chains from one sample, sequenced in a study of blood T cells in healthy people across ages. A single record per CDR3 protein comes from TCRdb applying MiXCR to the 5' RACE reads. The sample shows around 1,600,000 distinct CDR3 sequences, 35% to 45% of them seen only once. Sequencing input: blood. The receptors here all came from a woman younger than 35 in good health. Each CDR3 is given with its conserved first and last residue. The order of the fields is clone size, D gene, V gene, J gene, CDR3 protein, CDR3 DNA. The D gene is left open where the match is weak. Not every row has a clone size; where given, it reads once, few, many or a size class.

>.|.|TRBV29-1|TRBJ2-7
CSVEVVSYEQYF
TGCAGCGTTGAGGTTGTTTCCTACGAGCAGTACTTC
>.|TRBD2|TRBV20-1|TRBJ2-1
CSAGKRGFLSSEQFF
TGCAGTGCTGGGAAGCGGGGCTTCTTAAGCAGTGAGCAGTTCTTC
>few|TRBD1|TRBV6-2/TRBV6-3|TRBJ1-1
CASSRDRPPKMNTEAFF
TGTGCCAGCAGTCGGGACAGGCCTCCTAAAATGAACACTGAAGCTTTCTTT
>.|.|TRBV7-2|TRBJ1-1
CASSLMGRIMNTEAFF
TGTGCCAGCAGCTTAATGGGCAGGATAATGAACACTGAAGCTTTCTTT
>.|.|TRBV20-1|TRBJ2-7
CSARDQRRSYNEQYF
TGCAGTGCTAGAGATCAACGACGCTCCTACAATGAGCAGTACTTC
>.|.|TRBV7-9|TRBJ1-5
CASSLYSGDGNQPQHF
TGTGCCAGCAGCTTGTACTCAGGGGATGGCAATCAGCCCCAGCATTTT
>.|.|TRBV20-1|TRBJ1-2
CSARGSGHGYTF
TGCAGTGCCAGAGGGTCGGGACATGGCTACACCTTC
>few|.|TRBV12-3/TRBV12-4|TRBJ1-1
CASSYILNTESFF
TGTGCCAGCAGTTACATATTGAACACTGAATCTTTCTTT
>.|.|TRBV20-1|TRBJ2-7
CSARDWTTRSYEQYF
TGCAGTGCTAGAGATTGGACAACCCGCTCCTACGAGCAGTACTTC
>few|.|TRBV7-2|TRBJ1-4
CASSLTGTFNEKLFF
TGTGCCAGCAGCTTGACCGGGACATTTAATGAAAAACTGTTTTTT
>.|.|TRBV4-1|TRBJ1-1
CASSQVGTGTEAFF
TGCGCCAGCAGCCAAGTGGGGACGGGCACTGAAGCTTTCTTT
>once|TRBD2|TRBV12-3/TRBV12-4|TRBJ2-7
CASSLLGGSIYEQYF
TGTGCCAGCAGTTTATTGGGCGGGAGTATCTACGAGCAGTACTTC
>.|TRBD1|TRBV7-9|TRBJ1-1
CASCFSLQGRGAEAFF
TGTGCCAGCTGCTTCTCCCTACAGGGGAGAGGGGCTGAAGCTTTCTTT
>.|.|TRBV20-1|TRBJ2-5
CSARESTQETQYF
TGCAGTGCTAGAGAGTCTACTCAAGAGACCCAGTACTTC
>many|.|TRBV27|TRBJ2-7
CASSLRVPYEQYF
TGTGCCAGCAGTTTACGGGTTCCCTACGAGCAGTACTTC
>.|TRBD2|TRBV25-1|TRBJ2-1
CASSEGIAGKVKFF
TGTGCCAGCAGTGAAGGAATAGCGGGAAAGGTCAAGTTCTTC
>.|.|TRBV4-1|TRBJ2-7
CASSQDYLYNEQYF
TGCGCCAGCAGCCAGGACTACCTGTACAATGAGCAGTACTTC
>few|.|TRBV10-3|TRBJ2-2
CAISGGGSPTGELFF
TGTGCCATCAGTGGCGGTGGGTCTCCCACCGGGGAGCTGTTTTTT
>few|.|TRBV29-1|TRBJ1-4
CSVRDKSEKLFF
TGCAGCGTCCGGGACAAATCCGAAAAACTGTTTTTT
>.|TRBD2|TRBV5-6|TRBJ2-7
CASSLAAASGSAYGQYF
TGTGCCAGCAGCTTGGCGGCGGCTAGCGGGAGTGCCTACGGGCAGTACTTC
>.|.|TRBV5-1|TRBJ2-1
CASSLPRAEYDEQFF
TGCGCCAGCAGCTTGCCAAGGGCAGAATACGATGAGCAGTTCTTC
>.|TRBD1|TRBV6-2/TRBV6-3|TRBJ1-2
CASTSGQGTRNYGYTF
TGTGCCAGCACCTCCGGACAGGGGACACGTAACTATGGCTACACCTTC
>.|.|TRBV28|TRBJ1-1
CASSKVLLREAFF
TGTGCCAGCAGCAAGGTCCTTTTGAGAGAAGCTTTCTTT
>.|.|TRBV2|TRBJ2-4
CASSEGKGTDIQYF
TGTGCCAGCAGTGAAGGAAAGGGGACGGACATTCAGTACTTC
>.|.|TRBV9|TRBJ2-5
CASSPKVGDRTKETQYF
TGTGCCAGCAGCCCCAAAGTGGGGGATCGCACAAAAGAGACCCAGTACTTC
>once|.|TRBV5-1|TRBJ2-1
CASREQGSYSEQFF
TGCGCCAGCAGGGAACAGGGCTCCTACAGTGAGCAGTTCTTC
>few|.|TRBV12-3/TRBV12-4|TRBJ2-7
CASGFAGYEQYF
TGTGCCAGCGGCTTTGCGGGGTACGAGCAGTACTTC
>.|TRBD2|TRBV3-1|TRBJ2-5
CASSQALHGGSNEQYF
TGTGCCAGCAGTCAAGCCCTTCACGGGGGGTCTAATGAGCAGTACTTC
>few|.|TRBV11-2|TRBJ1-2
CASSQRGATGYGYTF
TGTGCCAGCAGCCAAAGGGGGGCAACTGGCTATGGCTACACCTTC
>.|TRBD1|TRBV20-1|TRBJ2-3
CSAAGTGYTDTQYF
TGCAGTGCTGCCGGGACAGGGTACACAGATACGCAGTATTTT
>.|.|TRBV3-1|TRBJ1-6
CASSQARTVKNSPLHF
TGTGCCAGCAGCCAAGCACGGACCGTAAAAAATTCACCCCTCCACTTT
>few|TRBD1|TRBV7-2|TRBJ1-2
CASSLEAGGHGYTF
TGTGCCAGCAGCTTAGAGGCAGGGGGACATGGCTACACCTTC
>few|.|TRBV4-3|TRBJ2-5
CASSHGGDAAETQYF
TGCGCCAGCAGCCACGGAGGGGACGCCGCGGAGACCCAGTACTTC
>once|TRBD2|TRBV9|TRBJ2-1
CASSTSWEGEQFF
TGTGCCAGCAGCACGTCGTGGGAGGGTGAGCAGTTCTTC
>.|TRBD1|TRBV20-1|TRBJ2-1
CSARDRSLGTGDIDEQFF
TGCAGTGCTAGAGATCGGTCCCTCGGGACAGGGGATATCGATGAGCAGTTCTTC
>few|.|TRBV6-5|TRBJ2-7
CASSSRLRDEQYF
TGTGCCAGCAGCTCCAGGCTTCGCGACGAGCAGTACTTC
>.|TRBD1|TRBV6-5|TRBJ2-7
CASNYSAFGQGYEQYF
TGTGCCAGCAATTACTCCGCCTTTGGACAGGGCTACGAGCAGTACTTC
>.|TRBD1|TRBV4-3|TRBJ2-5
CASSQTGAMTETQYF
TGCGCCAGCAGCCAGACAGGGGCCATGACCGAGACCCAGTACTTC
>many|TRBD1|TRBV27|TRBJ2-7
CASSFRTGGDEQYF
TGTGCCAGCAGTTTCCGGACAGGGGGCGACGAGCAGTACTTC
>.|TRBD1|TRBV20-1|TRBJ2-3
CSASGDRGLADTQYF
TGCAGTGCTTCGGGTGACAGGGGGCTGGCAGATACGCAGTATTTT
>.|.|TRBV20-1|TRBJ2-7
CSAQPEAESYEQYF
TGCAGTGCGCAGCCTGAGGCGGAATCCTACGAGCAGTACTTC
>.|.|TRBV7-9|TRBJ2-2
CASSPGLTPGELFF
TGTGCCAGCAGCCCGGGACTCACCCCCGGGGAGCTGTTTTTT
>.|.|TRBV20-1|TRBJ2-6
CSARDIRAGANVLTF
TGCAGTGCTAGAGATATCCGGGCTGGGGCCAACGTCCTGACTTTC
>.|TRBD1|TRBV28|TRBJ2-7
CASSWTGRYEQYF
TGTGCCAGCAGTTGGACAGGACGCTACGAGCAGTACTTC
>.|.|TRBV7-9|TRBJ1-2
CASSFPTDNYGYTF
TGTGCCAGCAGCTTTCCCACAGATAACTATGGCTACACCTTC
>few|.|TRBV7-2|TRBJ2-3
CASSFDSSGTQYF
TGTGCCAGCAGCTTTGACAGCTCGGGTACGCAGTATTTT
>.|.|TRBV21-1|TRBJ2-7
CASSALVRVWHEQYF
TGTGCCAGCAGTGCCCTGGTCCGTGTTTGGCACGAGCAGTACTTC
>.|.|TRBV15|TRBJ2-5
CATSRDGDSGQYF
TGTGCCACCAGCAGAGATGGGGATAGTGGGCAGTACTTC
>few|.|TRBV5-1|TRBJ2-3
CASSFRRGVLGDTQYF
TGCGCCAGCAGCTTCAGGCGGGGAGTCCTAGGAGATACGCAGTATTTT
>.|.|TRBV12-3/TRBV12-4|TRBJ2-1
CASTEGPFPNEQFF
TGTGCCAGCACTGAAGGGCCTTTTCCCAATGAGCAGTTCTTC
>.|.|TRBV5-1|TRBJ1-6
CASSLGGRANSPLHF
TGCGCCAGCAGCTTGGGAGGCAGGGCGAATTCACCCCTCCACTTT
>.|.|TRBV5-6|TRBJ1-1
CASSPFWGARNTEAFF
TGTGCCAGCAGCCCTTTTTGGGGGGCGAGGAACACTGAAGCTTTCTTT
>.|TRBD1|TRBV7-4|TRBJ2-3
CASSSDRPGGTDTQYF
TGTGCCAGCAGCTCGGACAGGCCAGGTGGCACAGATACGCAGTATTTT
>many|.|TRBV28|TRBJ2-1
CASGRYNEQFF
TGTGCCAGCGGACGTTACAATGAGCAGTTCTTC
>few|.|TRBV5-1|TRBJ1-2
CASRANRDAYGYTF
TGCGCCAGCAGGGCGAACAGGGACGCCTATGGCTACACCTTC